This T cell receptor beta chain appears in the sequencing data of a study of technical replicates of blood from a handful of donors. Method: immunoSEQ multiplex PCR; TCRdb's copy keeps in-frame clones and lacks some. The top ten hold about 0.25% of the sample, which has about 89,000 clones, around 95% seen once. Deletions cut 1 base from V and 8 bases from J, with 14 bases between. Germline values: CDR1 SGHAT, CDR2 FQNNGV. The CDR3 has 15 residues. The source material was T cells isolated from PBMCs. The J gene is TRBJ1-4, the V gene TRBV11-2; no clear D. The receptor was derived from a human donor in good health. CDR3 protein: CASSLGLVAFEKLFF. As DNA, the CDR3 is TGTGCCAGCAGCTTAGGTTTGGTGGCTTTCGAAAAACTGTTTTTT.